The 20 T cell receptor beta chains listed next were all sequenced from one sample in a study of Graves' ophthalmopathy and Graves' hyperthyroidism. CDR3 regions of TCR beta were amplified from RNA transcripts. HTBI primers primed a first-round RT-PCR, and a second-round multiplex PCR followed. Each CDR3 protein is one row after TCRdb ran MiXCR on the multiplex PCR reads. The repertoire holds roughly 1.1 million distinct CDR3 sequences, about 38% seen once, with over 8.5% in the top ten. What was sequenced was peripheral blood or thyroid tissue (not recorded which). The receptor source for this set is an adult man with Graves' hyperthyroidism.

As regards this clonotype: This clone may be a read error of a much larger clone one base away. The gene calls are TRBV5-1 and TRBJ2-7, with 8 nucleotides matching TRBD1. CDR1 and CDR2 (germline): SGHRS, YFSETQ. This CDR3 has 14 amino acids. CDR3 bases: TGCGTCAGCAGCGCCGAGACAGGGGTCGACGAGCAGTACTTC. It yields the protein CVSSAETGVDEQYF.

The chain employs TRBV5-1 and TRBJ2-7; the D gene is possibly TRBD1 (6 bases). This CDR3 has 13 residues. V was cut by 2 bases and J by 5 bases, with 11 bases left in between. Germline V CDR1 and CDR2: SGHRS, YFSETQ. CDR3 sequence (DNA): TGCGCCAGCAGCTTAACACAGGGTCACGAGCAGTACTTC. As protein: CASSLTQGHEQYF. Full variable domain (rest looked up from reference TRBV5-1 and TRBJ2-7): KAGVTQTPRYLIKTRGQQVTLSCSPISGHRSVSWYQQTPGQGLQFLFEYFSETQRNKGNFPGRFSGRQFSNSRSEMNVSTLELGDSALYLCASSLTQGHEQYFGPGTRLTVT.

This clonotype occurred a few times. The chain joins TRBV6-5 to TRBJ1-1; D unresolved. Trimming stripped 5 bases from V and 4 bases from J, with 11 bases between. The CDR3 is made up of 13 amino acids. The germline V gene has CDR1 MNHEY and CDR2 SVGAGI. The CDR3 sequence: CASSKGVGTEAFF. CDR3 nucleotide sequence: TGTGCCAGCAGTAAGGGAGTTGGCACTGAAGCTTTCTTT.

Worth noting for this clonotype: It may be a read error: a sequence one base away is much more abundant. The chain has TRBV20-1 and TRBJ1-2; D gene unclear. Germline CDR1 reads DFQATT; CDR2 reads SNEGSKA (reference sequence). This CDR3 spans 13 amino acids. With 5 bases removed from V and 4 bases from J, the gap between germline ends came to 14 bases. CDR3 sequence reads: CSAPSGETYGYTF. CDR3 coding DNA: TGCAGTGCTCCCTCTGGGGAGACCTATGGCTACACCTTC.

This clonotype was seen only a few times. The chain is built from TRBV20-1 and TRBJ1-4, with a tentative D call TRBD1 (6 bases). The CDR3 is 14 amino acids. The germline CDR1 and CDR2 sequences are DFQATT and SNEGSKA (reference sequence). Trimming took 3 bases from V and 4 from J, leaving 12 bases between them. CDR3: CSARSRGNNEKLFF. CDR3 nucleotide sequence: TGCAGTGCTAGGAGCAGGGGAAATAATGAAAAACTGTTTTTT.

This chain uses TRBV7-9 with TRBJ2-2, with 7 positions matching TRBD1. Germline CDR1 reads SEHNR; CDR2 reads FQNEAQ (reference sequence). The CDR3 covers 16 residues. Trimming cost V 1 base and J 6 bases; bases outside gene matches: 8. CDR3 DNA: TGTGCCAGCAGCTTAGTCGCCCAGGGGGTAGCCGGGGAGCTGTTTTTT. This sequence encodes CASSLVAQGVAGELFF.

This clonotype was observed many times. The CDR3 nucleotides read TGCAGCGTTCTACGGGCAGTAAACACTGAAGCTTTCTTT. Protein: CSVLRAVNTEAFF. The chain employs TRBV29-1 and TRBJ1-1, with no clear D. CDR3 length: 13 residues. V was pared by 5 bases and J by 2 bases, with 12 bases between. CDR1 SQVTM and CDR2 ANQGSEA come from the germline V gene. Full variable domain (missing parts from reference TRBV29-1 and TRBJ1-1): SAVISQKPSRDICQRGTSLTIQCQVDSQVTMMFWYRQQPGQSLTLIATANQGSEATYESGFVIDKFPISRPNLTFSTLTVSNMSPEDSSIYLCSVLRAVNTEAFFGQGTRLTVV.

This clonotype was detected many times. The V gene is TRBV29-1, the J gene TRBJ2-7; either TRBD1 or TRBD2 may supply D (6 bases each). CDR1 and CDR2 (germline): SQVTM, ANQGSEA. V was trimmed by 3 bases and J by 2 bases, leaving 14 bases between them. The CDR3 spans 14 residues. The CDR3 spells CSVEARGPPYEQYF. The CDR3 DNA is TGCAGCGTTGAGGCCCGGGGGCCACCCTACGAGCAGTACTTC.

This clonotype was counted at least ten times. The chain carries TRBV20-1 and TRBJ1-2, with a tentative D call TRBD1 (5 bases). Per germline, CDR1 DFQATT and CDR2 SNEGSKA (reference sequence). V was trimmed by 3 bases and J by 4 bases, leaving 15 bases between them. This CDR3 has 14 amino acids. CDR3 in DNA: TGCAGTGCTAGCGCGGGGGACCTGTTCTATGGCTACACCTTC. It encodes CSASAGDLFYGYTF.

This chain uses TRBV10-1 with TRBJ2-7; TRBD2 agrees at 9 bases. The CDR3 runs to 17 residues. Trimming at V came to 0 bases and at J to 3 bases, leaving 9 bases not matched to a gene. Germline V gene sequence: CDR1 WNHNN, CDR2 SYGVQD (reference sequence). CDR3 amino acids: CASSESRASGKGYEQYF. Written as DNA, the CDR3 is TGCGCCAGCAGTGAGTCTCGGGCTAGCGGGAAGGGCTACGAGCAGTACTTC.

This clonotype was detected only a few times. V is TRBV12-3 or TRBV12-4 and J is TRBJ2-7; D possibly matches TRBD1 or TRBD2 (5 bases each). This CDR3 has 13 amino acids. With 6 bases removed from V and 6 bases from J, the gap between germline ends came to 15 bases. As DNA, the CDR3 is TGTGCCAGCAGCTTGATACCGAGGGGCGAGCAGTACTTC. The encoded protein is CASSLIPRGEQYF.

This chain uses TRBV29-1 with TRBJ2-7; D is unresolved. The germline V gene encodes CDR1 SQVTM and CDR2 ANQGSEA. Trimming removed 4 bases at V and 1 base at J, with 11 bases between. This CDR3 contains 13 residues. The CDR3 protein is CSVGLTGSYEQYF. Written as DNA, the CDR3 is TGCAGCGTTGGGCTAACGGGTTCCTACGAGCAGTACTTC.

This clonotype appeared many times. The chain couples TRBV7-2 to TRBJ1-6; no clear D. V was clipped by 1 base and J by 8 bases, with 6 bases between them. The CDR3 spans 13 residues. The germline gives CDR1 SGHTA, CDR2 FQGNSA. CDR3: CASSLGSDSPLHF. As DNA, the CDR3 is TGTGCCAGCAGCTTAGGTTCCGATTCACCCCTCCACTTT. Using reference TRBV7-2 and TRBJ1-6 for the parts outside the CDR3, the full variable domain is GAGVSQSPSNKVTEKGKDVELRCDPISGHTALYWYRQSLGQGLEFLIYFQGNSAPDKSGLPSDRFSAERTGGSVSTLTIQRTQQEDSAVYLCASSLGSDSPLHFGNGTRLTVT.

This clonotype appeared many times. The chain carries TRBV19 and TRBJ1-1, with D maybe TRBD1 (5 bases). CDR1 and CDR2 from the germline V gene are LNHDA and SQIVND (reference sequence). The CDR3 runs 15 residues. V shed 7 bases and J shed 2 bases, with 17 bases lying between them. The CDR3 sequence is CASTYRGEANTEAFF. CDR3 DNA: TGTGCCAGTACTTATCGGGGCGAGGCTAACACTGAAGCTTTCTTT.

This clonotype was detected ten times or more. The rearrangement joins TRBV7-9 to TRBJ2-7, with D perhaps TRBD1 or TRBD2 (5 bases each). Trimming shortened V by 4 bases and J by 8 bases, and 18 bases separated the two germline ends. Germline CDR1 reads SEHNR; CDR2 reads FQNEAQ (reference sequence). The CDR3 extends over 14 amino acids. The DNA of the CDR3 is TGTGCCAGCAGCTGGGAGAGGGGCCTCGATAAGCAGTACTTC. Amino acids: CASSWERGLDKQYF.

This clonotype was found many times. The V call is TRBV29-1, the J call TRBJ1-5, with D unresolved. Germline values: CDR1 SQVTM, CDR2 ANQGSEA. The length of the CDR3 is 16 residues. Trimming took 2 bases from V and 6 from J, leaving 20 bases between them. The CDR3 here is CSVEMGQIAFCQPQHF. CDR3 DNA: TGCAGCGTTGAAATGGGCCAGATTGCCTTCTGTCAGCCCCAGCATTTT.

This sequence joins TRBV12-3 or TRBV12-4 and TRBJ1-1; D unclear. V lost 2 bases and J 4 bases, leaving 11 bases between the germline ends. The CDR3 has 14 residues. CDR3 coding DNA: TGTGCCAGCAGTTTAATAGGACTGGGCACTGAAGCTTTCTTT. Translation gives CASSLIGLGTEAFF.

This clonotype was detected many times. This chain connects TRBV19 to TRBJ1-1; 11 bases are a match to TRBD1. The CDR3 is made up of 16 amino acids. Germline CDR1 and CDR2: LNHDA and SQIVND (reference sequence). Trimming removed 6 bases from V and 0 bases from J; junction bases left unmatched: 6. CDR3 residues: CASRDRGRSMNTEAFF. Written as DNA, the CDR3 is TGTGCCAGTAGGGACAGGGGGCGCAGTATGAACACTGAAGCTTTCTTT. Supplemented by reference TRBV19 and TRBJ1-1, the full variable domain reads DGGITQSPKYLFRKEGQNVTLSCEQNLNHDAMYWYRQDPGQGLRLIYYSQIVNDFQKGDIAEGYSVSREKKESFPLTVTSAQKNPTAFYLCASRDRGRSMNTEAFFGQGTRLTVV.

This clonotype was seen ten or more times. The gene calls are TRBV19 and TRBJ2-5; 8 nucleotides line up with TRBD1. V was pared by 4 bases and J by 1 base, with 5 bases of the junction left unmatched. CDR1 and CDR2 from the germline V gene are LNHDA and SQIVND (reference sequence). The CDR3 length is 15 residues. CDR3 sequence (DNA): TGTGCCAGTAGTACGGACAGGGTACCCCAAGAGACCCAGTACTTC. Its translation: CASSTDRVPQETQYF. Using reference TRBV19 and TRBJ2-5 for the parts outside the CDR3, the full variable domain is DGGITQSPKYLFRKEGQNVTLSCEQNLNHDAMYWYRQDPGQGLRLIYYSQIVNDFQKGDIAEGYSVSREKKESFPLTVTSAQKNPTAFYLCASSTDRVPQETQYFGPGTRLLVL.

This clonotype was detected only once. With a much larger clone just one base away, this may be a read error. The chain is built from TRBV12-3 or TRBV12-4 and TRBJ1-2, with a weak D call TRBD1 (5 bases). The V end lost 4 bases, the J end lost 3 bases, and 15 bases lay between the germline ends. CDR3 size: 15 residues. This chain's CDR3 is CASSSVGGEYYGYTF. In DNA, the CDR3 is TGTGCCAGCAGTTCCGTTGGGGGGGAATACTATGGCTACACCTTC.